This is a list of T cell receptor beta chains from one sample in a study of naive and memory T cell subsets. MiXCR, applied by TCRdb to the UMI-ligation and nested PCR reads, yields one record per CDR3 protein. The table includes roughly 99,000 distinct CDR3 sequences, roughly 12% detected once. Sequencing was performed on naive CD4+ T cells from blood. The receptors were sampled from a human donor in good health. CDR3s leave out the opening cysteine and the closing phenylalanine or tryptophan.

j_call,v_call,cdr3_aa
TRBJ2-3,TRBV5-5,ASSPRLFGTSDTQY
TRBJ2-5,TRBV6-1,ASRDLLSGEY
TRBJ1-1,TRBV7-9,ASSRIPGGWEDTEAF
TRBJ2-3,TRBV9,ASSPPSRAGGADTQY
TRBJ2-6,TRBV6-6,ASRAAVGTRGRVGANVLT
TRBJ2-3,TRBV25-1,ASSRTTGTGGTDTQY
TRBJ2-2,TRBV14,ASSQGQFTGELF
TRBJ1-5,TRBV6-2/TRBV6-3,ASSYSILSSRGGVGYSNQPQH
TRBJ1-5,TRBV20-1,SAINQGRNQPQH
TRBJ1-1,TRBV30,AWSGQTNTEAF
TRBJ2-7,TRBV5-1,ASSFLTDGAPYEQY
TRBJ2-5,TRBV7-2,ASSLAGQGRETQY
TRBJ2-1,TRBV12-3/TRBV12-4,ASSLMGPGTGGSGEQF
TRBJ1-1,TRBV7-9,ASSRGEAF
TRBJ2-1,TRBV10-3,AIALGTSGSKGDNEQF
TRBJ2-1,TRBV7-3,ASSVAGGVGNEQF
TRBJ1-3,TRBV2,ATRTGFSGNTIY
TRBJ1-1,TRBV18,ASSPQRDRVWTEAF
TRBJ2-3,TRBV6-5,ASSLQWIADTQY
TRBJ2-7,TRBV20-1,SARVAGAYEQY
TRBJ2-7,TRBV12-3/TRBV12-4,ASSSTLAGVSEQY
TRBJ2-1,TRBV5-1,ASSSRLAGGLNEQF
TRBJ1-2,TRBV19,ASSPGDRGSYGYT
TRBJ2-6,TRBV5-4,ASSMATFFAANVLT
TRBJ2-3,TRBV7-9,ASSHGTGRAPDTQY
TRBJ1-2,TRBV20-1,SARVGTAVYGYT
TRBJ1-1,TRBV7-9,ASSRSGQADTEAF
TRBJ2-1,TRBV19,ASSFAKGREQF
TRBJ2-5,TRBV7-2,ASSKRTPGGETQY
TRBJ2-7,TRBV20-1,SARDDGSGRAYEQY
TRBJ2-1,TRBV7-2,ASKERGSYNEQF
TRBJ1-5,TRBV24-1,ATSDGLPGYQPQH
TRBJ2-2,TRBV29-1,SVDRSNTGELF
TRBJ1-6,TRBV7-9,ASMEAGRNSPLH
TRBJ1-1,TRBV5-1,ASSSAGTGGTEAF
TRBJ2-1,TRBV6-2/TRBV6-3,ASINVLAGVGEQF
TRBJ1-4,TRBV18,ASSTGTANEKLF
TRBJ2-1,TRBV7-2,ASSLGAGDPSYNEQF
TRBJ2-2,TRBV24-1,ATSDLYRGQNTGELF
TRBJ2-7,TRBV5-4,ASSFDRGAPYEQY
TRBJ2-2,TRBV27,ASSLSGTAGELF
TRBJ2-5,TRBV5-1,ASSRTQRETQY
TRBJ1-2,TRBV20-1,SAQSPLTGDGYT
TRBJ2-7,TRBV4-2,ASSQDRPLAGIYEQY
TRBJ1-1,TRBV5-1,ASSFTRLGEAF
TRBJ2-1,TRBV9,ASTWGRELDNEQF
TRBJ2-5,TRBV7-2,ASSLVEGVETQY
TRBJ1-4,TRBV2,ASSRGQTSTNEKLF
TRBJ2-7,TRBV27,ASSLRSSGVSLYEQY
TRBJ2-6,TRBV7-2,ASSLTPRRDSGANVLT
TRBJ1-2,TRBV2,ASSEGRNNYGYT
TRBJ1-2,TRBV24-1,ATSDFTGGVYGYT